Here is one T cell receptor (beta chain) with its context. What it binds is not known. Libraries were made from TCR beta cDNA, and they carried unique molecular identifiers. MiXCR, applied by TCRdb to the PCR reads, yields one record per CDR3 protein. Here the sample spans 820,000 or so distinct CDR3 sequences, approximately 50% being singletons. The data are from a study of post-analysis software for immune sequencing data. Looking at the study overall: The patients showed relapsing-remitting, secondary progressive and progressive-relapsing multiple sclerosis courses. Broader study findings: Samples from one preparation batch, clustered by F measure, grouped strongly together. Controls showed lower frequencies than patients for roughly five TRBV segments, and TRBV5-6, TRBV5-1 and TRBV20-1 were among these. Compared with controls, patients showed significantly lower normalized Chao1 diversity.

The V gene's germline CDR1 is DFQATT and CDR2 SNEGSKA (reference sequence). V lost 1 base to trimming and J lost 5 bases, with 15 bases between them. The length of the CDR3 is 15 residues. The clonotype originates from a girl between 5 and 17 years old with multiple sclerosis. Material: blood. The gene calls are TRBV20-1 and TRBJ2-1; D ambiguous. This CDR3 is CSARVGQPLNNEQFF. CDR3 DNA sequence: TGCAGTGCTAGAGTAGGGCAACCTCTAAACAATGAGCAGTTCTTC.